Shown below are 30 T cell receptor beta chains from a single sample sequenced in a study of metastatic and nonmetastatic thyroid tumors. Thyroid surgery was preceded by no treatment in any patient. TCRdb re-called the PCR reads through MiXCR. Of tens of thousands of clones in the sample, 20% to 30% were seen once. Sequencing was performed on tumor tissue. Every receptor here comes from a male donor with papillary thyroid cancer or a benign thyroid nodule (not recorded which). Some clones in this sample may be carry-over from other donors' samples.

In this sample, this clone turned up many times. V and J are TRBV11-2 and TRBJ2-3, with D unclear. CDR1 and CDR2 from the germline V gene are SGHAT and FQNNGV. Trimming pared 4 bases from V and 6 bases from J, leaving 14 bases between. The CDR3 runs 14 residues. The CDR3 loop is CASSSVLQGDTQYF. In DNA form, the CDR3 reads TGTGCCAGCAGCTCGGTCCTTCAAGGGGATACGCAGTATTTT.

This clone was picked up many times. The chain carries TRBV20-1 and TRBJ2-7, with 9 positions matching TRBD1. The V segment lost 1 base and the J segment 5 bases; nucleotides outside the gene matches: 3. The germline V gene encodes CDR1 DFQATT and CDR2 SNEGSKA (reference sequence). The CDR3 spans 13 residues. The CDR3, as DNA: TGCAGTGCTAGAGGGACAGGGGTCCACGAGCAGTACTTC. Its translation: CSARGTGVHEQYF.

A remark on this clone: The junction and the germline gene differ at one end; a read error may be behind it. CDR3 sequence reads: CASSLGGTEDTQYF. Here the CDR3 DNA reads TGTGCCAGCAGCTTGGGTGGCACGGAAGATACCCAGTACTTC. The rearrangement uses TRBV28 and TRBJ2-5; no firm D call. The germline CDR1 and CDR2 sequences are MDHEN and SYDVKM. The CDR3 consists of 14 residues.

This clone was seen ten or more times. The conserved phenylalanine or tryptophan normally closing the CDR3 is absent here, so this likely arose from a read error. It is unclear where the CDR3 begins or ends on the DNA, so no DNA is shown, and the CDR3 is as TCRdb lists it. This chain links TRBV7-2 with TRBJ2-1; whether TRBD2, the table's D call, matches the DNA was not checked. The CDR3 spans 9 amino acids, including both terminal residues. Germline CDR1 and CDR2: SGHTA and FQGNSA. The CDR3 is CASSLKARV.

This clone came up many times. The J gene is TRBJ1-3, the V gene TRBV6-5, with 7 bases aligning to TRBD1. The CDR3 contains 15 residues. V gave up 2 bases and J gave up 2 bases; unmatched junction bases: 3. Per germline, CDR1 MNHEY and CDR2 SVGAGI. The CDR3 loop reads CASSYGGTAGNTIYF. The CDR3 coding sequence is TGTGCCAGCAGTTACGGGGGGACAGCTGGAAACACCATATATTTT.

The sample holds many counts of this clone. A read error may account for a junction end that differs from germline. The rearrangement links TRBV11-2 to TRBJ2-3; 7 bases align to TRBD2. CDR1 SGHAT and CDR2 FQNNGV come from the germline V gene. There are 15 residues in the CDR3. The CDR3 region has the DNA TGTGCCAGCAGCGGCCGGATAGCGGGCACAGATACGCGGTATTTT. Protein sequence: CASSGRIAGTDTRYF. Full variable domain (rest looked up from reference TRBV11-2 and TRBJ2-3): EAGVAQSPRYKIIEKRQSVAFWCNPISGHATLYWYQQILGQGPKLLIQFQNNGVVDDSQLPKDRFSAERLKGVDSTLKIQPAKLEDSAVYLCASSGRIAGTDTRYFGPGTRLTVL.

This clone was seen at least ten times. The chain combines TRBV12-3 or TRBV12-4 with TRBJ2-5; D remains unclear. CDR3 length: 15 amino acids. V shed 2 bases and J shed 4 bases, with 14 bases lying between them. The CDR3 sequence: CASSLSSTSGETQYF. The CDR3 DNA reads TGTGCCAGCAGTTTAAGTTCGACATCCGGAGAGACCCAGTACTTC.

The sample holds many counts of this clone. The chain couples TRBV7-8 to TRBJ1-5; D is perhaps TRBD1 (5 bases). V was pared by 9 bases and J by 4 bases, with 19 bases between. Germline V gene sequence: CDR1 SGHVS, CDR2 FQNEAQ. The length of the CDR3 is 15 residues. CDR3 loop: CASSAGNLANQPQHF. The DNA of the CDR3 is TGTGCCAGTTCCGCAGGGAATCTCGCAAATCAGCCCCAGCATTTT.

This clone was counted at least ten times. V is TRBV7-9 and J is TRBJ2-1; TRBD1 matches at 7 bases. The trim removed 1 base at V and 12 bases at J, leaving 18 bases unmatched. CDR1 and CDR2 (germline): SEHNR, FQNEAQ (reference sequence). The CDR3 is 17 amino acids. The CDR3: CASSLVGEGDEWDRQFF. The CDR3 nucleotides read TGTGCCAGCAGCTTAGTAGGGGAAGGGGATGAGTGGGACAGGCAGTTCTTC.

By sample fraction, this clone is medium-sized. The V and J genes are TRBV28 and TRBJ2-7; 8 nucleotides align to TRBD1. This CDR3 is built from 18 residues. Trimming at V came to 5 bases and at J to 4 bases, leaving 19 bases not matched to a gene. CDR1 and CDR2 (germline): MDHEN, SYDVKM. The CDR3, as DNA: TGTGCCAGCAGTCCGTACCCGTCGGGACAGGTCCCACCATACGAGCAGTACTTC. This codes for CASSPYPSGQVPPYEQYF.

The chain carries TRBV11-2 and TRBJ2-3; 10 bases fit TRBD2. The V gene end was trimmed by 5 bases and the J gene end by 3 bases; junction bases not matched to a gene: 11. Germline V gene sequence: CDR1 SGHAT, CDR2 FQNNGV. The CDR3 length is 17 residues. CDR3 amino acids: CASSPVELAGVTDTQYF. CDR3 nucleotide sequence: TGTGCCAGCAGCCCAGTGGAGCTAGCGGGAGTAACAGATACGCAGTATTTT.

The V and J genes are TRBV20-1 and TRBJ1-1; D call uncertain. Trimming removed 5 bases at V and 5 bases at J, with 18 bases between. The CDR3 runs to 14 residues. Germline V gives CDR1 DFQATT, CDR2 SNEGSKA (reference sequence). The CDR3 protein is CSAPRSGLRTEAFF. CDR3 DNA: TGCAGTGCTCCCCGGTCGGGGTTGAGGACTGAAGCTTTCTTT.

Of note for this clone: This clone may be a read error of a much larger clone one base away. Within the sample, other DNA sequences also encode this same CDR3. The chain links TRBV13 to TRBJ2-5; a weak D match, TRBD1 (5 bases). Germline loops: CDR1 PRHDT, CDR2 FYEKMQ (reference sequence). Trimming pared 4 bases from V and 4 bases from J, leaving 19 bases between. The CDR3 extends over 16 amino acids. CDR3 residues: CASSYGQGGLLETQYF. CDR3 nucleotide sequence: TGTGCCAGCAGCTACGGGCAGGGTGGTCTTTTAGAGACCCAGTACTTC.

The chain combines TRBV27 with TRBJ2-7, with a tentative D call TRBD1 (5 bases). The V end lost 6 bases, the J end lost 3 bases, and 18 bases lay between the germline ends. There are 15 residues in the CDR3. Germline V gene sequence: CDR1 MNHEY, CDR2 SMNVEV (reference sequence). The CDR3 here is CASRPDNLASYEQYF. The DNA for the CDR3 is TGTGCCAGCAGGCCGGACAACTTGGCGAGCTACGAGCAGTACTTC.

This clone was counted ten times or more. The genes are TRBV20-1 and TRBJ1-1; 7 nucleotides match TRBD1. This CDR3 is built from 15 residues. Germline loops: CDR1 DFQATT, CDR2 SNEGSKA (reference sequence). V was pared by 5 bases and J by 0 bases, with 9 bases of the junction left unmatched. CDR3 bases: TGCAGTGCTCCTACACGGACAGGAATGAACACTGAAGCTTTCTTT. Translation: CSAPTRTGMNTEAFF.

In its sample, this clone was seen many times. The rearrangement joins TRBV5-4 to TRBJ2-3, with D possibly matching TRBD1 (6 bases). The V and J ends lost 3 bases and 1 base respectively, with 9 bases between them. In germline, CDR1 is SGHNT, CDR2 YYREEE (reference sequence). The CDR3 runs 14 residues. The DNA of the CDR3 is TGTGCCAGCAGCTCCAGGGGTGGCACAGATACGCAGTATTTT. It codes for CASSSRGGTDTQYF. Filled out from reference TRBV5-4 and TRBJ2-3, the complete variable domain reads ETGVTQSPTHLIKTRGQQVTLRCSSQSGHNTVSWYQQALGQGPQFIFQYYREEENGRGNFPPRFSGLQFPNYSSELNVNALELDDSALYLCASSSRGGTDTQYFGPGTRLTVL.

This clone was picked up many times. Written as DNA, the CDR3 is TGTGCCAGCAGTTTCGGGGTAAAGAATCAGCCCCAGCATTTT. It is translated as CASSFGVKNQPQHF. V and J are TRBV12-3 or TRBV12-4 and TRBJ1-5; D gene ambiguous. V was clipped by 3 bases and J by 4 bases, with 10 bases between them. This CDR3 contains 14 residues.

In its sample, this clone was seen many times. V gene TRBV12-3 or TRBV12-4 combines with J gene TRBJ2-1, with D unresolved. V dropped 3 bases and J dropped 4 bases, with 13 bases sitting between them. This CDR3 region has 15 residues. The CDR3 is CASSLGSEAYNEQFF. The CDR3 coding sequence is TGTGCCAGCAGTTTGGGTTCAGAGGCTTACAATGAGCAGTTCTTC.

This clone was seen more than once but under ten times. The V gene is TRBV27, the J gene TRBJ1-2; D uncertain. V lost 0 bases and J 4 bases, leaving 6 bases between the germline ends. This CDR3 region has 13 residues. CDR1 is MNHEY and CDR2 is SMNVEV in the germline V gene (reference sequence). The CDR3 loop is CASSLSASYGYTF. CDR3 sequence (DNA): TGTGCCAGCAGTTTATCAGCCAGCTATGGCTACACCTTC.

The CDR3, as DNA: TGTGCCAGCAGGCCCGGGACAGGTAACACCGGGGAGCTGTTTTTT. The encoded protein is CASRPGTGNTGELFF. J is TRBJ2-2 and V is TRBV7-2; 8 bases are a match to TRBD1. In germline, CDR1 is SGHTA, CDR2 FQGNSA. There are 15 residues in the CDR3. V trimming: 6 bases; J trimming: 2 bases; junction bases outside the gene matches: 5. Full variable domain (remainder filled in from reference TRBV7-2 and TRBJ2-2): GAGVSQSPSNKVTEKGKDVELRCDPISGHTALYWYRQSLGQGLEFLIYFQGNSAPDKSGLPSDRFSAERTGGSVSTLTIQRTQQEDSAVYLCASRPGTGNTGELFFGEGSRLTVL.

The chain employs TRBV13 and TRBJ2-7; D is ambiguous. Germline V gives CDR1 PRHDT, CDR2 FYEKMQ (reference sequence). V was trimmed by 5 bases and J by 4 bases, leaving 15 bases between them. The CDR3 runs to 14 residues. The CDR3 loop is CASSPEWLLYEQYF. DNA of the CDR3: TGTGCCAGCAGCCCCGAATGGCTGTTATACGAGCAGTACTTC.

This chain joins TRBV11-1 and TRBJ2-3, with TRBD2 identical over 12 bases. Germline trimming cut 5 bases from V and 4 bases from J; bases unmatched to any gene: 4. The germline CDR1 and CDR2 sequences are SGHAT and FQDESV (reference sequence). The CDR3 length is 15 residues. CDR3 loop: CASSMRLAGADTQYF. Here the CDR3 DNA reads TGTGCCAGCAGCATGCGACTAGCGGGAGCAGATACGCAGTATTTT.

The rearrangement joins TRBV6-6 to TRBJ2-1; no clear D. CDR3 length: 17 amino acids. Trimming shortened V by 5 bases and J by 2 bases, and 19 bases separated the two germline ends. Germline loops: CDR1 MNHNY, CDR2 SVGAGI (reference sequence). The CDR3 region is CASSPLRPTSTYNEQFF. CDR3 DNA sequence: TGTGCCAGCAGTCCCCTACGTCCTACCTCCACCTACAATGAGCAGTTCTTC.

This clone appeared many times. The chain has TRBV25-1 and TRBJ2-1, with TRBD2 matching over 10 bases. CDR1 is MGHDK and CDR2 is SYGVNS in the germline V gene. This CDR3 has 15 residues. V was pared by 2 bases and J by 5 bases, with 3 bases of the junction left unmatched. The CDR3 is CASSEGLAVHNEQFF. The CDR3 DNA reads TGTGCCAGCAGTGAAGGACTAGCGGTCCACAATGAGCAGTTCTTC. Full variable domain (outside the CDR3, taken from reference TRBV25-1 and TRBJ2-1): EADIYQTPRYLVIGTGKKITLECSQTMGHDKMYWYQQDPGMELHLIHYSYGVNSTEKGDLSSESTVSRIRTEHFPLTLESARPSHTSQYLCASSEGLAVHNEQFFGPGTRLTVL.

This clone was detected ten times or more. The chain couples TRBV11-2 to TRBJ1-5, with 7 positions matching TRBD1. Germline loops: CDR1 SGHAT, CDR2 FQNNGV. This CDR3 spans 16 amino acids. V trimming: 4 bases; J trimming: 4 bases; junction bases outside the gene matches: 10. The CDR3 here is CASSSGQPGLNQPQHF. For the CDR3, the DNA is TGTGCCAGCAGCTCGGGACAGCCCGGATTAAATCAGCCCCAGCATTTT.

V is TRBV7-3 and J is TRBJ1-1; D uncertain. This CDR3 region has 15 residues. V was cut by 5 bases and J by 2 bases, with 15 bases left in between. Germline CDR1 reads SGHTA; CDR2 reads FQGTGA. The CDR3 region is CASSKYLDGNTEAFF. CDR3 nucleotide sequence: TGTGCCAGCAGCAAGTATCTGGACGGTAACACTGAAGCTTTCTTT.

In this sample, this clone turned up many times. The chain has TRBV10-3 and TRBJ2-3, with 8 positions matching TRBD2. With 4 bases clipped from V and 5 bases from J, the junction kept 5 bases outside the gene matches. The CDR3 totals 14 residues. The germline gives CDR1 ENHRY, CDR2 SYGVKD. The CDR3 DNA sequence: TGTGCCATCAGTGTAGGCAGCGGGGGAGATACGCAGTATTTT. It is translated as CAISVGSGGDTQYF.

This clone was counted many times. The CDR3 is CASSLSWGRPNAGNTIYF. Written as DNA, the CDR3 is TGTGCCAGCAGCTTGTCGTGGGGGAGGCCCAATGCTGGAAACACCATATATTTT. This chain uses TRBV9 with TRBJ1-3; a possible D gene is TRBD1 (5 bases). Trimming pared 4 bases from V and 2 bases from J, leaving 22 bases between. The CDR3 extends over 18 amino acids. Germline CDR1 is SGDLS and CDR2 is YYNGEE.

In this sample, this clone turned up a few times. A read error may be the cause here, since a much bigger clone is one base away. In DNA form, the CDR3 reads TGTGCCAGCAGCCGGGACGTGAGACGGCCCCAGCATTTT. As protein: CASSRDVRRPQHF. V is TRBV7-8 and J is TRBJ1-5; weak D call: TRBD1 (5 bases). The CDR3 is made up of 13 amino acids. In germline, CDR1 is SGHVS, CDR2 FQNEAQ. V lost 5 bases to trimming and J lost 9 bases, with 14 bases between them.

At least ten counts were recorded for this clone. The chain employs TRBV6-1 and TRBJ1-3; D unclear. From germline, CDR1 is MNHNS and CDR2 SASEGT. The V end was cut by 6 bases, the J end by 3 bases, with 15 bases between. CDR3 length: 15 residues. The CDR3 is CASRREVLGGNTIYF. DNA of the CDR3: TGTGCCAGCAGAAGAGAGGTCTTGGGTGGAAACACCATATATTTT.